This T cell receptor (beta chain) originates from a study of beta chain features in type 1 diabetes. In the case of this clone: Its antigen is unidentified.

V was pared by 8 bases and J by 2 bases, with 10 bases between. This CDR3 is 12 amino acids long. CDR1 is SEHNR and CDR2 is FQNEAQ in the germline V gene (reference sequence). Overall study results and limits: At VDJ recombination sites, type 1 diabetes patients had fewer insertions and more deleted nucleotides. Whether HLA type affects TCRB rearrangement stayed undetermined in the present work. Shortening that was moderate but significant affected the TCRB CDR3s of Type 1 diabetes patients in all four CD4+ subsets.

Every bit of the isolated RNA underwent reverse transcription, so sequencing read expressed TCRB transcripts. Clones were read by immunoSEQ multiplex PCR, and TCRdb kept only the in-frame ones, dropping some. This table holds under 300,000 clones, approximately 15% found once. It was one heparinised blood draw, averaging roughly 100 mL, that each donor gave. V is TRBV7-9 and J is TRBJ2-7, with D perhaps TRBD2 (5 bases). The receptor's source is a man aged 25-45 years with type 1 diabetes. The specimen was naive CD4+ T cells from blood. CDR3 coding DNA: TGTGCCAGCTCCCTAGCTACCTACGAGCAGTACTTC. It specifies CASSLATYEQYF.